This TCR beta chain was observed in a study of blood T cells in healthy people across ages. General study points: With naive T cell percentage, TCR beta diversity showed a strong correlation. The study regarded diversity estimates from one million T cells as underestimates.

As for this clonotype: Antigen unknown.

Caucasian, healthy and from Russia, the donors were aged between roughly 6 and 95. Drawn from each donor were roughly 10 milliliters of peripheral blood. V was trimmed by 4 bases and J by 5 bases, leaving 21 bases between them. Germline V gene sequence: CDR1 SGHRS, CDR2 YFSETQ. This CDR3 is 16 amino acids long. Using a J-beta primer mix together with a sample-barcoded 5' primer, a second PCR was run for 7 to 11 cycles. TCRdb reprocessed the 5' RACE reads with MiXCR, giving one entry per CDR3 protein. The sample carries some 1.4 million distinct CDR3 sequences, approximately 40% recorded once. J is TRBJ2-5 and V is TRBV5-1, with a possible D match to TRBD2 (6 bases). The material sequenced was blood. The receptor's source is a young woman in good health. The CDR3 coding sequence is TGCGCCAGCAGCAGCTTTAGCGGTCCTCCATGGGAGACCCAGTACTTC. This sequence encodes CASSSFSGPPWETQYF.